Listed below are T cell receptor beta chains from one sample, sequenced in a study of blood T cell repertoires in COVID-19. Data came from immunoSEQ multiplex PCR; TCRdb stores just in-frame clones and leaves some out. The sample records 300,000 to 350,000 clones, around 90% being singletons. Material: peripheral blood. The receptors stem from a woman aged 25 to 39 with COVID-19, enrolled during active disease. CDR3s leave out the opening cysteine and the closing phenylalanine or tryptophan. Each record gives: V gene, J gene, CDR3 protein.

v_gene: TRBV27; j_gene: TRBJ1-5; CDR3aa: ASSLGGGGQPQH
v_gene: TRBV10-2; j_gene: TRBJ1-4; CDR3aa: ASRELVGNEKLF
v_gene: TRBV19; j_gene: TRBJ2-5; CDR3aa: ASSSRTSGQETQY
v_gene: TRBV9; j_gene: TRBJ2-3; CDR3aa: ASSFATSVGTDTQY
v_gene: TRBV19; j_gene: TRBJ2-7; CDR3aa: ASSPNRDGEQY
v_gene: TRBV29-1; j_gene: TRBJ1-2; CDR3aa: SVRDRGGYGYT
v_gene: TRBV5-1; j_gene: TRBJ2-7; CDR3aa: ASSLAPGQGGDEQY
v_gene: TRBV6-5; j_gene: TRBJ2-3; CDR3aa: ASSQMPRDREV
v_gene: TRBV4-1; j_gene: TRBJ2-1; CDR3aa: ASSYDSRGQGFYEQF
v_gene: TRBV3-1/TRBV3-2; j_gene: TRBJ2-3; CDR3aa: ASSLGQPTDTQY
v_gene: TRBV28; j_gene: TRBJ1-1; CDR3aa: ASSWLTGTQGGTEAF
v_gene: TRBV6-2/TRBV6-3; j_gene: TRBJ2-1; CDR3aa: ASSYLLEPNEQF
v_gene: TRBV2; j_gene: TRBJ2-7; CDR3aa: ASARSYEQY
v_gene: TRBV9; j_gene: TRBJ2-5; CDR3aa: ASSRQGRREETQY
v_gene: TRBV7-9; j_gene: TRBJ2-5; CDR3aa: ASSFFQQETQY
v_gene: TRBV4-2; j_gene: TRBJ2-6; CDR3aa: ASSQVGSSGANVLT
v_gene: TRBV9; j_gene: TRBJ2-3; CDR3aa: ASSVDGVGADTQY
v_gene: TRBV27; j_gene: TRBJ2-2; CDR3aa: ASSRGFTGELF
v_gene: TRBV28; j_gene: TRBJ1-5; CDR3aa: ASTPAGGGDQPQH
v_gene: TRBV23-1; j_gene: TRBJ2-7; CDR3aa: ASSLPGGEQY
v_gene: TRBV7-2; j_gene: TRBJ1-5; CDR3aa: ASSLVGQVSNQPQH
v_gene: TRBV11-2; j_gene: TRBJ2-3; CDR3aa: ASSLDRGKDTQY
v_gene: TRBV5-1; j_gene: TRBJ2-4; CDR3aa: ASSLRTGKDSIQY
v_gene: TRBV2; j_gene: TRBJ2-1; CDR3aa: ASNRLAAKYNEQF
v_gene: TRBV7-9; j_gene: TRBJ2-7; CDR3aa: ASSQGPGRALEQY
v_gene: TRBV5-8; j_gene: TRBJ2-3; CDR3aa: ASSGQDVTDTQY
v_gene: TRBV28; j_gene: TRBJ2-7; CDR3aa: ASSLSGAYEQY
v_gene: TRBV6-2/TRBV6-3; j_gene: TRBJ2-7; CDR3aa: ASSAMRYEQY
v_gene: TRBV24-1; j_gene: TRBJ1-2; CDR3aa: ATSDSGYGYT
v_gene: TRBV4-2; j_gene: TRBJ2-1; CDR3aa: ASSQVLAGISNEQF
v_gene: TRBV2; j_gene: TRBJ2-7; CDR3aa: ASSESLISGEQY
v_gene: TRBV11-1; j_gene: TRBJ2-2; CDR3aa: ASSTRQGLAGELF
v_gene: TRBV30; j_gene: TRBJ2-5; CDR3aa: AYISGSGETQY
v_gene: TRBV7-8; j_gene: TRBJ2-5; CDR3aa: ASSMYRGPETQY
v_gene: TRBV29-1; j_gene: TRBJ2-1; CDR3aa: SVEGLAAYNEQF
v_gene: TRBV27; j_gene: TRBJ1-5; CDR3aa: ASTSGGQGNQPQH
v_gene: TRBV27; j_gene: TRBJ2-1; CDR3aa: ASSLTPGLAGGPREQF
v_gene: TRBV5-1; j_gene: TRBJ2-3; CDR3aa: ASSLKLAGGPGTDTQY
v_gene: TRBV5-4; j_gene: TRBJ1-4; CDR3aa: ASSFVWSEKLF
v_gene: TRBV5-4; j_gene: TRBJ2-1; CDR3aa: ASSPPRTGSSYNEQF
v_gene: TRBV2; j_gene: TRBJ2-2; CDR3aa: ASSLGAGELF
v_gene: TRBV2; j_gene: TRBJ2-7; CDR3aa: ASMTSGPTYEQY
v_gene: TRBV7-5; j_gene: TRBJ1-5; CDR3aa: VRSLEVEKNQPQH